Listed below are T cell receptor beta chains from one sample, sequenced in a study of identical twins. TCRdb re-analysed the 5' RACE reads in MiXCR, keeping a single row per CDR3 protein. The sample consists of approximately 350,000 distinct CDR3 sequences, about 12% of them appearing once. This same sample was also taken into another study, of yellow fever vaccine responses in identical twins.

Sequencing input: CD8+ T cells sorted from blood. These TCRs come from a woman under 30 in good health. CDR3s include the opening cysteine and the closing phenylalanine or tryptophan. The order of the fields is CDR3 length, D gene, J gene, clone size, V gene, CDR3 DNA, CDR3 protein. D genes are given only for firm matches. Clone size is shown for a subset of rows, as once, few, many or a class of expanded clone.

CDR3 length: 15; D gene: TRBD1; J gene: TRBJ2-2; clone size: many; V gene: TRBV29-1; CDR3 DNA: TGCAGCGCTTGGGGTCCCGGGACAGACACCGGGGAGCTGTTTTTT; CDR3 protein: CSAWGPGTDTGELFF
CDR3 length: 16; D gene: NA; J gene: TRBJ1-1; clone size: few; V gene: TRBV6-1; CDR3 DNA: TGTGCCAGCAAACCAGGGGCGAGATGGATGAACACTGAAGCTTTCTTT; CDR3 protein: CASKPGARWMNTEAFF
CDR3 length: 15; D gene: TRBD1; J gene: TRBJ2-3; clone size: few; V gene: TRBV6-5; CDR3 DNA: TGTGCCAGCAGTTATCTACAGGGGGGCACAGATACGCAGTATTTT; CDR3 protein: CASSYLQGGTDTQYF
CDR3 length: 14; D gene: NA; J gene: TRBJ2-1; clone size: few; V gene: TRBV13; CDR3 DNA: TGTGCCAGCAGCTTATCTGTCGCCTACAATGAGCAGTTCTTC; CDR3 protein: CASSLSVAYNEQFF
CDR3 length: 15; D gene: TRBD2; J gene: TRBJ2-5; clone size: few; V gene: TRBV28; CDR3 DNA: TGTGCCAGCAGTTCACCCCCTAGCGGAGAAGAGACCCAGTACTTC; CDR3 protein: CASSSPPSGEETQYF
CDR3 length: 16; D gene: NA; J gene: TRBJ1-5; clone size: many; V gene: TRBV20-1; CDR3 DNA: TGCAGTGCTAGATCTAATCAGGATTATAGCAATCAGCCCCAGCATTTT; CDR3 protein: CSARSNQDYSNQPQHF
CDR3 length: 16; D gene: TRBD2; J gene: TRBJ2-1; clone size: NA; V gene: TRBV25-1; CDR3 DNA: TGTGCCAGCAGTGAGTCGAGGCGGGGGACCTACAATGAGCAGTTCTTC; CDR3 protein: CASSESRRGTYNEQFF
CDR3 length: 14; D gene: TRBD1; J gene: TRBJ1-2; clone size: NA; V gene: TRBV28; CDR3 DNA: TGTGCCAGCAGAAAACCGGGACAGGGGTATGGCTACACCTTC; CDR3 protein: CASRKPGQGYGYTF
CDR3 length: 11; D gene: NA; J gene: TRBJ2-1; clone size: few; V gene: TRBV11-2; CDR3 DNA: TGTGCCAGCAGCCCGTACGATGAGCAGTTCTTC; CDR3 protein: CASSPYDEQFF
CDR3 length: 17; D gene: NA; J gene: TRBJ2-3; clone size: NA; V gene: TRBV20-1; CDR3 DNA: TGCAGTGCGCACGTACCAGACGGACCTCTACCCACAGATACGCAGTATTTT; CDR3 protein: CSAHVPDGPLPTDTQYF
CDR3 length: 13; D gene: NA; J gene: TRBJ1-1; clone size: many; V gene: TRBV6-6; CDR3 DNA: TGTGCCAGCAGAAGATCGATGAACACTGAAGCTTTCTTT; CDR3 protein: CASRRSMNTEAFF
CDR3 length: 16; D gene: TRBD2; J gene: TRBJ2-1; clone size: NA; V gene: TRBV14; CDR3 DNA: TGTGCCAGCAGCCAAGACTTGGGACTAGCCTACAATGAGCAGTTCTTC; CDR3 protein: CASSQDLGLAYNEQFF
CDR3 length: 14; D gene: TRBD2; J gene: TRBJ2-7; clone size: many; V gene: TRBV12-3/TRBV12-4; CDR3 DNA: TGTGCCAGCAGTCCCGGGACTAGGAGGGACGAGCAGTACTTC; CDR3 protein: CASSPGTRRDEQYF
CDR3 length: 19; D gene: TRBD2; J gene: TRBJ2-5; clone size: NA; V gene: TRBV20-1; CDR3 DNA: TGCTGTGCTAGAGATGGGCGGCTAGCGGGGGGTCGTACTCAGGGGACCCAGTACTTC; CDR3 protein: CCARDGRLAGGRTQGTQYF
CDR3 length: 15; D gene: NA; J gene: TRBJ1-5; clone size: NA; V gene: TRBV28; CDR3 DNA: TGTGCCAGCAGTTTAGAAACAGTTAGCAATCAGCCCCAGCATTTT; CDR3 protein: CASSLETVSNQPQHF
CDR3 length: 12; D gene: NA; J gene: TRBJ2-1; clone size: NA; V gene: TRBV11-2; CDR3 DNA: TGTGCCAGCAGCTGGGACCAAAATGAGCAGTTCTTC; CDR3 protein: CASSWDQNEQFF
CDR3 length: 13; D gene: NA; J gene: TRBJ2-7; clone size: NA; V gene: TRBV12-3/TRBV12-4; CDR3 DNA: TGTGCCAGCAGTTCAGTCAGGAGATACGAGCAGTACTTC; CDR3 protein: CASSSVRRYEQYF
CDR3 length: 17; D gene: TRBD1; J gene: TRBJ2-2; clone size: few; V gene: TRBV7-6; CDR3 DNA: TGTGCCAGCAGCTTAGCCCAGGGACAGTTGAACACCGGGGAGCTGTTTTTT; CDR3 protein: CASSLAQGQLNTGELFF
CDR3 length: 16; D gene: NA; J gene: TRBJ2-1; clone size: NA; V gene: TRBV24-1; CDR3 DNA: TGTGCCACCAGCCAAAGACAGGTTCCTACCTACAATGAGCAGTTCTTC; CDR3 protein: CATSQRQVPTYNEQFF
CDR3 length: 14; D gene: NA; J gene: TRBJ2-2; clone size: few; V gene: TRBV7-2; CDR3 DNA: TGTGCCAGCAGCTTAGAATTGAACACCGGGGAGCTGTTTTTT; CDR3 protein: CASSLELNTGELFF
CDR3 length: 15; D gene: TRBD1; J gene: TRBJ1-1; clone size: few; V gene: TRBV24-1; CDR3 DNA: TGTGCCACCAGTGATCGGACAGGGCAGAACACTGAAGCTTTCTTT; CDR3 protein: CATSDRTGQNTEAFF
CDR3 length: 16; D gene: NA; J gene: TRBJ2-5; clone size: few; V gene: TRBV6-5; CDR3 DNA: TGTGCCAGCAGTTATCGGTCAGGGGACTACCAAGAGACCCAGTACTTC; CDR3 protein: CASSYRSGDYQETQYF
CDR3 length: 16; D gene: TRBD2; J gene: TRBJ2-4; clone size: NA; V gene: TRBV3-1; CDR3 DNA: TGTGCCAGCAGCGAAGGTCGCGGACTAGCAACAAACATTCAGTACTTC; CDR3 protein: CASSEGRGLATNIQYF
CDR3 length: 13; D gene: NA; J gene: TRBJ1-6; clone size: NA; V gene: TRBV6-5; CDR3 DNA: TGTGCCAGCAGTTACGAAGGGGGTTCACCCCTCCACTTT; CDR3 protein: CASSYEGGSPLHF
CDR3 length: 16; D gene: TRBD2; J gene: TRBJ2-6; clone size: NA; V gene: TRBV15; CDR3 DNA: TGTGCCACCAGTCCCTTCGGGGGGACTGGGGCCAACGTCCTGACTTTC; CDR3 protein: CATSPFGGTGANVLTF
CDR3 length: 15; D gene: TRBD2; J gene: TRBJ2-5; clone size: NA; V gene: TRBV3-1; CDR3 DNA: TGTGCCAGCACCCAAGAAGCGGGGGGTCAAGAGACCCAGTACTTC; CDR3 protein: CASTQEAGGQETQYF
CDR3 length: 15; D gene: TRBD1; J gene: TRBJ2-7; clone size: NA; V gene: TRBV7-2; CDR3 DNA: TGTGCCATGGGCCCTGGACAGGGGTACTCCTACGAGCAGTACTTC; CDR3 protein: CAMGPGQGYSYEQYF
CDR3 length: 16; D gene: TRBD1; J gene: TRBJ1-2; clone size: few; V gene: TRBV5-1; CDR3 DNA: TGCGCCAGCAGCCATCGGGGGACAGGAACTAACTATGGCTACACCTTC; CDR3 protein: CASSHRGTGTNYGYTF
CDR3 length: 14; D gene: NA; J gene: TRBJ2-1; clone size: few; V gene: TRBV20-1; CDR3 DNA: TGCAGTGCTAGAGATCGGTCAGGGGCCAATGAGCAGTTCTTC; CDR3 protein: CSARDRSGANEQFF
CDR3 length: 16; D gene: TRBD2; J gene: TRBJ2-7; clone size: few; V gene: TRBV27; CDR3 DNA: TGTGCCAGCAGTTCCGGACTAGCTCACTACTCCTACGAGCAGTACTTC; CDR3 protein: CASSSGLAHYSYEQYF
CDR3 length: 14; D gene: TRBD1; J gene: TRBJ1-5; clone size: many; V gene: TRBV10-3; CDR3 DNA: TGTGCCATCAGTAAGACAGGGGTCGATCAGCCCCAGCATTTT; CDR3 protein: CAISKTGVDQPQHF
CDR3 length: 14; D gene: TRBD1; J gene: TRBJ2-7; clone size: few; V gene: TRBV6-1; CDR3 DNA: TGTGCCAGCAGGTCAACAGGGGATCCCTACGAGCAGTACTTC; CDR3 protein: CASRSTGDPYEQYF
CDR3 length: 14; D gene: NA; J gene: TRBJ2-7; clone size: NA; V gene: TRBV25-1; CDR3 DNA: TGTGCCAGCAGTGAATATATTGGAAGGGGCGAGCAGTACTTC; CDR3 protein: CASSEYIGRGEQYF
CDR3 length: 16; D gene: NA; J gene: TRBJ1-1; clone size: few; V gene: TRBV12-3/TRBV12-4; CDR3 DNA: TGTGCCAGCAGTCCCTATCCGGCAGGGCTGAACACTGAAGCTTTCTTT; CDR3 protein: CASSPYPAGLNTEAFF
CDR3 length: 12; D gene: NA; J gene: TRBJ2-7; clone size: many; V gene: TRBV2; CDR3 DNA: TGTGCCAGCCGGGACAACCACTACGAGCAGTACTTC; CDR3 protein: CASRDNHYEQYF
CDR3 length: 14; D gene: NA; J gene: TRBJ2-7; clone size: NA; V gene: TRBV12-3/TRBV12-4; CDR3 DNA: TGTGCCAGCACCCCAGGACGAAGACCCTACGAGCAGTACTTC; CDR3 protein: CASTPGRRPYEQYF
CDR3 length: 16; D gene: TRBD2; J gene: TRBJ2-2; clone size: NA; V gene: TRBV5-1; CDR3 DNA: TGCGCCAGCAGCTGGACGGGGACTAGCGTAATCGGGGAGCTGTTTTTT; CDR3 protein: CASSWTGTSVIGELFF
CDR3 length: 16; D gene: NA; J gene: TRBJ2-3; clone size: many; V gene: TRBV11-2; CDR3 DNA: TGTGCCAGCAGCTTAGTGTGGGGTGGTTACACAGATACGCAGTATTTT; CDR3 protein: CASSLVWGGYTDTQYF
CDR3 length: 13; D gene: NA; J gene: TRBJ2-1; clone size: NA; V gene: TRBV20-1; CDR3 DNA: TGCAGTGCTTCGGACCCTAACTACAATGAGCAGTTCTTC; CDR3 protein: CSASDPNYNEQFF
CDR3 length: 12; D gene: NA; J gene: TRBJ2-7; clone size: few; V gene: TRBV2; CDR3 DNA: TGTGCCAGCAGCTCTCTCAACTACGAGCAGTACTTC; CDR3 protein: CASSSLNYEQYF
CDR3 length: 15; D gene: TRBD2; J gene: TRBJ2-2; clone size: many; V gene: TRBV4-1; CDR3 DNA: TGCGCCAGCAGCCGAACTAGCGGGGGGGCCGGGGAGCTGTTTTTT; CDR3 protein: CASSRTSGGAGELFF
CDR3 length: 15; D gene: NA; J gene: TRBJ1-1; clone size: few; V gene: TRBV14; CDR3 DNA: TGTGCCAGCAGTCCCCTCGAACGGTCTCCCACTGAAGCTTTCTTT; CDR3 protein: CASSPLERSPTEAFF
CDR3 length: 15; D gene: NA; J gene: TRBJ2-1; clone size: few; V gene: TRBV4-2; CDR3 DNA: TGTGCCAGCAGCCAAGAGGGCCCACAGGTCGACGAGCAGTTCTTC; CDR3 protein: CASSQEGPQVDEQFF
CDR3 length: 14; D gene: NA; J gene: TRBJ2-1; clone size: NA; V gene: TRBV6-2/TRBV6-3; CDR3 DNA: TGTGCCAGCAAAATAAAGGACACCTGGGATGAGCAGTTCTTC; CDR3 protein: CASKIKDTWDEQFF
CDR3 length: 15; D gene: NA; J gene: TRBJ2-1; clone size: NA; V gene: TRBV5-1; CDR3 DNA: TGCGCCAGCAGCGGCCGGGACGGGTCCTACAATGAGCAGTTCTTC; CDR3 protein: CASSGRDGSYNEQFF
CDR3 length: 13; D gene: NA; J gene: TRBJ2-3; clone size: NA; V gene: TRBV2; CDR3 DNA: TGTGCCAGCTGGCCTTTGGGGGCAGATACGCAGTATTTT; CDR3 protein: CASWPLGADTQYF
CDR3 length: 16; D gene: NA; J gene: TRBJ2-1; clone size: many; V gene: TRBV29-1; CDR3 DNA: TGCAGCGTTGAAGGTGGGGCCGCCTTTTCCTACAATGAGCAGTTCTTC; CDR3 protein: CSVEGGAAFSYNEQFF
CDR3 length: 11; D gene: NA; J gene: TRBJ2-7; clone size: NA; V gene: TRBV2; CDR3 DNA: TGTGCCAGCCAGGACTCCTACGAGCAGTACTTC; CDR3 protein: CASQDSYEQYF
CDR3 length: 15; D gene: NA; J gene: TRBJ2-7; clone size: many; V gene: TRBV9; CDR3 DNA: TGTGCCAGCAGCGTAGATGGGGGAGGAAGGTACGAGCAGTACTTC; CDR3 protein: CASSVDGGGRYEQYF
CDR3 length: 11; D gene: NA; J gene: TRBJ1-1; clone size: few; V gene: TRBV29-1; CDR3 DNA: TGCAGCGCCCGTTTGGACACTGAAGCTTTCTTT; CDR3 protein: CSARLDTEAFF
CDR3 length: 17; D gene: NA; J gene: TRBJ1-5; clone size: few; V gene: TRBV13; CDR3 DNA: TGTGCCAGCAGCGCTTTGCCAGGCCCTAGAGGTAATCAGCCCCAGCATTTT; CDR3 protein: CASSALPGPRGNQPQHF
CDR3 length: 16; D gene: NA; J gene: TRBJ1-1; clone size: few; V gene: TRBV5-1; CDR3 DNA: TGCGCCAGCAGCTTCTTACCGGGACGCGATAACACTGAAGCTTTCTTT; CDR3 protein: CASSFLPGRDNTEAFF
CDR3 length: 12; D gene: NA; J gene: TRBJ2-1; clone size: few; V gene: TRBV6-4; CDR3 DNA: TGTGCCAGCAGTGAGGGGGCAGGTGAGCAGTTCTTC; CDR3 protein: CASSEGAGEQFF
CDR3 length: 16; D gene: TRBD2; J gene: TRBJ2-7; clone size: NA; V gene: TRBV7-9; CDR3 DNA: TGTGCCAGCAGCTTAGTCTGGCGGGAGAGCTCCTACGAGCAGTACTTC; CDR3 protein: CASSLVWRESSYEQYF
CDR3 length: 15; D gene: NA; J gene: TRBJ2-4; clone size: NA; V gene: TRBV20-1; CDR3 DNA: TGCAGTGTCGGGCGAAGGTACATAGTCAAAAACATTCAGTACTTC; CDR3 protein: CSVGRRYIVKNIQYF